This T cell receptor (beta chain) appears in the sequencing data of a study of shared clonotypes between healthy human individuals (dated by TCRdb to about 2020). Study-level background: Two women and a few men aged 18 to 49 years were included in the cohort. For each donor, CD4 naive and CD4 memory were each run on three plates, CD8 naive on two plates, and CD8 memory on one plate. Each donor's leukapheresis produced roughly between roughly 0.9 and 8.9 billion PBMCs. To increase sequencing depth and limit assay-specific biases, TCR repertoire library preparation and sequencing were carried out by different laboratories using diverse techniques. Blood TCR repertoires of about five healthy adults were deeply sequenced to estimate repertoire size and the extent of clonotype sharing between individuals. Study-level results and caveats: Naive subsets generally had larger estimated clonotype richness than memory subsets did. Sampling was limited to blood, and TCR repertoires in tissue likely differ from TCR repertoires in blood. Rarefaction of sorted-subset datasets indicated incomplete sequencing despite the large sequencing depth. Pairwise subsampling led to the expectation that sequencing depth would affect the degree of clonotype sharing among donors. Compared with non-shared clonotypes, the clonotypes found in all four sorted-subset donors had higher generation probabilities. Sharing across several donors was observed for approximately 5% of naive CD4, under 4% of naive CD8, around 2.5% of memory CD4, and about 0.4% of memory CD8 clonotypes. Because the study included only a small number of donors, the genetic and exposure-history diversity represented was limited.

Using the deep immunoSEQ assay, TCR CDR3 regions were amplified from genomic DNA by multiplex PCR. Extracted genomic DNA from each cell subset was distributed evenly across all wells of several immunoSEQ 96-well plates, and each plate was treated as a replicate. For sorted subsets, about 200 ng genomic DNA, equal to about 30,000 T cell genomes, was loaded into each replicate PCR. Purified libraries were measured with a Qubit 3.0 fluorometer, size-checked on a Bioanalyzer 2100, and measured again with the KAPA Library Quantification kit. Every immunoSEQ 96-well plate was sequenced on a dedicated single-read 150-cycle Illumina NextSeq 550 flow cell. Concerning the study's data processing: Because only junctional sequences without quality scores were contained in the immunoSEQ output, filtering matching that applied to full-length reads could not be performed. To assign V/J genes and CDR3, sequences were annotated against IMGT germline references using PyIR, a Python wrapper for IgBLAST v1.9. Reads with weak V/J assignments (E-value above 1e-6), missing CDR3, stop codons, out-of-frame junctions, or ambiguous translated residues were removed. V3J clonotypes were defined as sequences sharing an identical inferred V gene, J gene, and CDR3 amino acid sequence. Percentage overlap between repertoires was calculated by dividing the number of shared unique clonotypes by the size of the smaller repertoire. Repertoire richness was assessed with RTK rarefaction, the Chao1 estimator, and Recon v2.1 estimates of unobserved clonotypes. Generation probabilities were computed with OLGA for all TCRbeta clonotypes obtained by the gDNA method from several donors. TCRdb carries this immuneACCESS record with in-frame sequences only. Its versions omit some clonotypes, under half of them owing to an unresolved V gene in the studies checked, with the rest unexplained. V, J and clone size derive from that table, while D and trimming were established from the DNA sequence. In this sample the table shows 600,000 to 750,000 clones, more than 70% of which occur a single time. The top ten clonotypes cover about 1.7% of the sample.

The CDR1 and CDR2 encoded by the germline V gene are KGHSH and LQKENI. Including cysteine and phenylalanine, the CDR3 has 15 amino acids. The sequence is cut down to CDR3 DNA, 45 bases in frame from base 1. V is cut by 4 bases and J by 4 bases, and the space between the germline ends is 13 bases. A word on this clone: Its antigen is currently not known. One base away there is no much larger clone; base qualities are not given. In the same sample, other DNA sequences code for this CDR3.

The donors were healthy, HIV-negative adults with no recently reported acute infections or vaccinations. Every donor was a Caucasian adult residing in Nashville, Tennessee, USA. CD4+ T cells were enriched through magnetic negative selection, after which naive cells were positively selected on CD45RA and the remaining negative fraction served as the memory subset. Blood was collected by leukapheresis, and PBMCs were isolated by Ficoll-Histopaque density gradient centrifugation and then cryopreserved in liquid nitrogen vapor phase. Analytical flow cytometry was used to check the purity and quantity of every magnetically sorted T cell population. From each sorted fraction, genomic DNA was isolated and quantified by UV absorbance on a Nanodrop 2000c.

The sample taken for sequencing was memory CD4+ T cells sorted from blood. The sample's cell subset or site label, decoded: CD45RA-negative fraction. This chain is built from TRBV18 and TRBJ1-4; possibly the D gene is TRBD1, per 6 matching bases. This sequence originates from a young woman in good health. The CDR3 loop reads CASSLSTGGNEKLFF. The nucleotide sequence is TGTGCCAGCTCACTATCGACAGGAGGTAATGAAAAACTGTTTTTT. Reference TRBV18 and TRBJ1-4 proteins supply the regions before and after the CDR3; the full variable domain is: NAGVMQNPRHLVRRRGQEARLRCSPMKGHSHVYWYRQLPEEGLKFMVYLQKENIIDESGMPKERFSAEFPKEGPSILRIQQVVRGDSAAYFCASSLSTGGNEKLFFGSGTQLSVL.